This T cell receptor (beta chain) derives from a study of follicular helper T cells after annual influenza vaccination. Study details: After each seasonal flu vaccination, blood came on days 0, 7 and 28. Across the 2013-2014, 2014-2015 and 2015-2016 vaccination seasons, some subjects were resampled.

The germline gives CDR1 LGHNA, CDR2 YNFKEQ. The trim removed 1 base at V and 3 bases at J, leaving 27 bases unmatched. The CDR3 spans 24 residues. Assay used: immunoSEQ multiplex PCR; TCRdb lists only in-frame clones, some missing. The table records approximately 12,000 clones, over 70% of them present only once. Time point reported: 2015-2016 season, pre-vaccination. This sequence originates from an adult who received the influenza vaccine. This chain joins TRBV4-2 and TRBJ2-1, with 10 bases identical to TRBD2. The sequencing here drew on CXCR5+ CD38- circulating T follicular helper cells from blood, taken on the day of influenza vaccination. Subset given: circulating Tfh, non-naive CD4+CXCR5+PD-1+ (ICOS+CD38+ or ICOS-CD38-). The CDR3 protein is CASSQVLGWDSGGHSLLIYNEQFF. The DNA of the CDR3 is TGTGCCAGCAGCCAAGTCCTAGGATGGGATAGCGGGGGGCATTCCTTGCTTATCTACAATGAGCAGTTCTTC.